This TCR beta chain was identified in a study of blood T cell repertoires in COVID-19 (dated by TCRdb to 2019 to 2021). Regarding the study in general: Collaborator samples came from the United States, Italy and Spain and covered acute and convalescent phases of COVID-19. The repertoires were released in a freely available public database meant as a resource for research on the immune response to SARS-CoV-2. The prospective study material was composed of cDNA or gDNA derived from T cells, B-cell-depleted T cells, or PBMCs. The sample metadata nearly always contained a de-identified subject ID, COVID-19 status, age in years and sex. Deeply sampled blood TCRbeta repertoires from subjects exposed to, actively infected with, or recovered from COVID-19 were included in the dataset. Where available, HLA class I and class II types were obtained from metadata supplied by the sample provider rather than from assay-based typing. Samples were obtained from the ongoing ImmuneRACE study (first 160 participants) and from 1,254 subjects provided by 6 global collaborators. What the work shows at the level of the full study, not this receptor alone: How much clinical and demographic metadata was included differed by source and by participant, and the metadata was provided uncurated.

Looking up the germline V gene yields CDR1 SGDLS and CDR2 YYNGEE. From its cysteine to its phenylalanine, the CDR3 spans 15 amino acids. Only the CDR3 DNA stays, 45 bases, in frame from base 1. Between the V and J ends, shortened by 0 bases and 5 bases respectively, the junction contains 15 bases. TCRbeta CDR3 regions were amplified from genomic DNA using the immunoSEQ Assay, a bias-controlled multiplex PCR. The paper's processing steps were these. The number of nucleated cells in each sample was estimated from the amplification of reference gene primers within the assay. Sequence reads were collapsed and filtered to measure the absolute abundance of every unique TCRbeta CDR3 rearrangement. For each sample, productive Simpson clonality was calculated by taking the square root of Simpson's diversity index across productive rearrangements. TCRdb retrieved this table from immuneACCESS and kept in-frame rearrangements only. Not all clones are present; in checked studies, unresolved V genes account for under half, and no reason is known for the remainder. The V and J calls and clone size are taken from that table; D and trimming were inferred from the DNA. In this sample the table shows roughly 120,000 clones, 78% of which occur a single time. The ten largest clones take up under 3% of the sample.

Remarks on this clone: It has no known antigen specificity. One base away there is no much larger clone; base qualities are not given.

The collaborating institutions used their own protocols to collect whole blood in K2EDTA tubes. For TCRbeta analysis, collaborators shipped samples as frozen whole blood, isolated PBMCs, or DNA extracted from either of those sample types. This clonotype was sampled from a man between 65 and 80 years old with acute or convalescent COVID-19. The receptor chain draws on TRBV9 and TRBJ2-7; a tentative D call is TRBD2 (6 bases match). The sample was peripheral blood. Here is the DNA: TGTGCCAGCAGCGTAGGTGGAGGGGAACTACACGAGCAGTACTTC. This sequence encodes CASSVGGGELHEQYF.